This T cell receptor beta chain was recorded in a study of CD8 T cell repertoires and HIV-1 epitope variants. Study overall: Tested: three Gag epitope families, Nef HW9 and YT9.

Germline V gives CDR1 LNHDA, CDR2 SQIVND (reference sequence). The ends were cut back, 4 bases at V and 4 bases at J, with 10 bases in the middle. The CDR3 has 13 residues. The protocol was immunoSEQ multiplex PCR, while the TCRdb copy is restricted to in-frame clones and leaves out a portion. The sample records under 100,000 clones, roughly 77% being singletons. V gene TRBV19 combines with J gene TRBJ1-2, with D perhaps TRBD1 (6 bases). Specimen: uncultured baseline CD8+ T cells from peripheral blood mononuclear cells (PBMCs). The sequence derives from a male donor with HIV. The CDR3 protein is CASSTWDTYGYTF. CDR3 in DNA: TGTGCCAGTAGTACCTGGGACACCTATGGCTACACCTTC.